This TCR beta chain was obtained from a study of response to subunit inactivated influenza vaccine. MiXCR, applied by TCRdb to the RT-PCR reads, yields one record per CDR3 protein. In the table there are about 240,000 distinct CDR3 sequences, 12% of which are singletons. V gave up 6 bases and J gave up 1 base, with 6 bases separating them. The CDR3 sequence is 12 residues long. Per germline, CDR1 MNHNY and CDR2 SVGAGI (reference sequence). The sequence was obtained from a man aged 50-60 years who received an inactivated influenza vaccine. The chain recombines TRBV6-6 with TRBJ1-1; D gene uncertain. Sequencing used non-naive T cells sorted from PBMCs, obtained around 14 days before vaccination. CDR3 sequence (DNA): TGTGCCAGCAGCCTTACGAACACTGAAGCTTTCTTT. It translates to CASSLTNTEAFF.